This T cell receptor beta chain emerged from a study of CD8+ T cells in alopecia areata. Broader study findings: Only a single nonresponder existed, so baseline CD8+ expansion links stay unclear. Between patients, shared TCR sequences were less clear than in mice. This was possibly due in part to HLA diversity in the patient population. Tofacitinib significantly reduced both scalp clonality and expanded CD8+ clones among the top 100.

This sample's treatment: oral pan-JAK inhibitor, 5-10 mg twice daily. The CDR3 is 13 residues long. The germline V and J ends were trimmed by 4 bases and 5 bases, with 11 bases remaining between them. Germline CDR1 reads LGHNA; CDR2 reads YSLEER. As to this clone: The antigen remains undetermined.

Sequencing relied on a cDNA template that was reverse transcribed from extracted RNA. Using immunoSEQ multiplex PCR, the repertoire was profiled, and TCRdb retains in-frame clones only, with some absent. Among approximately 210,000 clones, roughly three fifths were seen once, and the ten largest hold more than 0.95%. Sequencing used CD4+ T cells sorted from blood, obtained at roughly week 45, from a patient treated with tofacitinib. The TCR comes from a human donor with alopecia areata. The chain carries TRBV4-3 and TRBJ2-5; the D gene is possibly TRBD1 (6 bases). CDR3: CASSLSRGETQYF. The CDR3 nucleotides read TGCGCCAGCAGCCTCTCTAGGGGGGAGACCCAGTACTTC.